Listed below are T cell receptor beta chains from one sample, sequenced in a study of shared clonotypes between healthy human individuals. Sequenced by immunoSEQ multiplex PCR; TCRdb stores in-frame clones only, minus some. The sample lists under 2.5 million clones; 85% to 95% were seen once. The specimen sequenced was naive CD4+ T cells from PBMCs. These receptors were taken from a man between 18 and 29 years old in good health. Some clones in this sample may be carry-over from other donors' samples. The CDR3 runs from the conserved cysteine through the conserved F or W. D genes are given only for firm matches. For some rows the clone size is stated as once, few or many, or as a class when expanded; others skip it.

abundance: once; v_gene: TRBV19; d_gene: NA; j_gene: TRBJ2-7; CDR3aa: CASSSREAYEQYF; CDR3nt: TGTGCCAGTAGTAGCCGCGAAGCCTACGAGCAGTACTTC
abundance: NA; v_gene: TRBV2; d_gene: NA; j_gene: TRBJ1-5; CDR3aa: CASSETGRRQPQHF; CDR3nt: TGTGCCAGCAGCGAAACAGGGCGGCGGCAGCCCCAGCATTTT
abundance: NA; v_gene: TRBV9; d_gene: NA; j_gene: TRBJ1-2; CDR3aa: CASSVVGAAGYTF; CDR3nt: TGTGCCAGCAGCGTAGTGGGGGCGGCTGGCTACACCTTC
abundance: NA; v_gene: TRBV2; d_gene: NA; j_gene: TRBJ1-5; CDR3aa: CASSEVGSQPQHF; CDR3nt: TGTGCCAGCAGTGAAGTCGGGAGTCAGCCCCAGCATTTT
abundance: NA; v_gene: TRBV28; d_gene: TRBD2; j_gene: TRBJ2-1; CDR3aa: CASSSWTSGSSYNEQFF; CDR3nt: TGTGCCAGCAGTTCGTGGACTAGCGGGAGCTCCTACAATGAGCAGTTCTTC
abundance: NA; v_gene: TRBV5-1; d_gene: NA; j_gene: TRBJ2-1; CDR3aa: CASSLGVIAQISYNEQFF; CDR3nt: TGCGCCAGCAGCTTGGGCGTGATAGCACAGATCTCCTACAATGAGCAGTTCTTC
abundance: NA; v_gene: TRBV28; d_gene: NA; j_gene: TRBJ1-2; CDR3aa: CASRRDVGTSNYGYTF; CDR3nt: TGTGCCAGCAGGCGTGACGTCGGTACGTCTAATTATGGCTACACCTTC
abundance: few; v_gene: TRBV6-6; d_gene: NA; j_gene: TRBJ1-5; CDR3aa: CASSFTAGGQPQHF; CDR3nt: TGTGCCAGCAGTTTTACTGCGGGAGGTCAGCCCCAGCATTTT
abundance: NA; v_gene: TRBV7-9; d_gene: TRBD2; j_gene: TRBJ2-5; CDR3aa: CASSLARGETQYF; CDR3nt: TGTGCCAGCAGCTTAGCGCGGGGGGAGACCCAGTACTTC
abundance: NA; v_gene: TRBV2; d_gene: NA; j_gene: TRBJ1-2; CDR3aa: CASSEGAGAYGYTF; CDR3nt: TGTGCCAGCAGTGAAGGGGCAGGGGCCTATGGCTACACCTTC
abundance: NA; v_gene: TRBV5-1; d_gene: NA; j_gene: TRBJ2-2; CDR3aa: CASSNRTGTGELFF; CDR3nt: TGCGCCAGCAGCAACCGGACGGGCACCGGGGAGCTGTTTTTT
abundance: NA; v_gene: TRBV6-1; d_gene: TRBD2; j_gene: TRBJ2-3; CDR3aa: CASIPGRWADTQYF; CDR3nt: TGTGCCAGCATCCCCGGGAGGTGGGCAGATACGCAGTATTTT
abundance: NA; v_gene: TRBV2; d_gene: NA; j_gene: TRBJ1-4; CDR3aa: CASSGQAAVNEKLFF; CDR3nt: TGTGCCAGCAGTGGGCAGGCAGCGGTGAATGAAAAACTGTTTTTT
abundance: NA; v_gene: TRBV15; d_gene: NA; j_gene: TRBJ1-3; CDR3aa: CATSGTGTARVPGNTIYF; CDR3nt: TGTGCCACCAGCGGAACCGGGACGGCTCGAGTACCTGGAAACACCATATATTTT
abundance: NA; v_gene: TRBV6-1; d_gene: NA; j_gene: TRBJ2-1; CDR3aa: CASSEDEGREQFF; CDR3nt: TGTGCCAGCAGTGAAGACGAAGGCAGGGAGCAGTTCTTC
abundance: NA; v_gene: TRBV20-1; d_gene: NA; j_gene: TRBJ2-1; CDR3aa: CSASARNEQFF; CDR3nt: TGCAGTGCTAGCGCCCGGAATGAGCAGTTCTTC
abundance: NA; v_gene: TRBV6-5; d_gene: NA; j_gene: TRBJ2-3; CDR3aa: CASSYSLPGDTQYF; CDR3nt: TGTGCCAGCAGTTACTCTTTACCGGGGGATACGCAGTATTTT
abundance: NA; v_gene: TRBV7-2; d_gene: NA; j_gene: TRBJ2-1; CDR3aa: CASSQQALAYNEQFF; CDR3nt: TGTGCCAGCAGCCAACAGGCACTTGCCTACAATGAGCAGTTCTTC
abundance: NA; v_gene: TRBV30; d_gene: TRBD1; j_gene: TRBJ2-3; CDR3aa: CAWSKDRANTDTQYF; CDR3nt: TGTGCCTGGAGTAAAGACAGGGCCAACACAGATACGCAGTATTTT
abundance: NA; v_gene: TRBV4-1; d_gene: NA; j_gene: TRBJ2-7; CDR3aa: CASSRGGTYFGEQYF; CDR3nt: TGCGCCAGCAGCCGTGGGGGGACGTATTTCGGCGAGCAGTACTTC
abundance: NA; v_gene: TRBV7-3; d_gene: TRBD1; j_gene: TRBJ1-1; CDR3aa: CASSSGQGNTEAFF; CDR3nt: TGTGCCAGCAGCTCGGGACAGGGGAACACTGAAGCTTTCTTT
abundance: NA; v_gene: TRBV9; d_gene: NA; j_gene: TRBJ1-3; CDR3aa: CASSAAGGRAGNTIYF; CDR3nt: TGTGCCAGCAGCGCCGCTGGGGGAAGGGCTGGAAACACCATATATTTT
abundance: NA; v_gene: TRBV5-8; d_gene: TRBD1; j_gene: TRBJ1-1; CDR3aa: CASSLRTGRDTEAFF; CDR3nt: TGTGCCAGCAGCCTTCGGACAGGGAGAGATACTGAAGCTTTCTTT